This TCR beta chain was sequenced during a study of blood T cells in healthy people across ages. The CDR3 runs 13 residues. Germline V lookup: CDR1 LGHDT, CDR2 YNNKEL (reference sequence). The trim removed 5 bases at V and 8 bases at J, leaving 8 bases unmatched. Next came a second PCR, run for roughly 6 to 11 cycles, which used a sample-barcoded 5' primer along with a J-beta primer mix. Every molecule of cDNA carried a tag from a template-switch adaptor with 12 random nucleotides. TCRdb re-analysed the 5' RACE reads in MiXCR, keeping a single row per CDR3 protein. The sample includes 550,000 to 750,000 distinct CDR3 sequences, under 25% of them seen just once.

This clonotype was sampled from a man between 65 and 85 years old in good health. The chain combines TRBV3-1 with TRBJ1-2, with 7 bases that match TRBD1. Sequencing was performed on blood. DNA of the CDR3: TGTGCCAGCAGCTATTTCTACAGGGGAGGCTACACCTTC. Translating gives CASSYFYRGGYTF.